This TCR beta chain was captured by sequencing in a study of vaccination effects on CD4 cells after COVID-19. The assay was immunoSEQ multiplex PCR, and TCRdb's table has in-frame clones only and misses some. The sample records around 26,000 clones, roughly 75% being singletons. The ends were cut back, 4 bases at V and 6 bases at J, with 13 bases in the middle. The germline CDR1 and CDR2 sequences are SQVTM and ANQGSEA. The length of the CDR3 is 12 residues. This clone appeared a single time. Its antigen is still unknown. Having been cultured for less than 13 days, the cells underwent CD4+ T cell isolation.

The rearrangement links TRBV29-1 to TRBJ2-7; D is ambiguous. The source material was CD4+ T cells from PBMCs cultured without peptide, sampled before COVID-19 vaccination. This clonotype originated in a human donor who received a COVID-19 vaccine. CDR3 protein: CSVGSRLSEQYF. DNA for the CDR3: TGCAGCGTTGGTTCGCGTCTTAGCGAGCAGTACTTC.